This TCR beta chain appears in the sequencing data of a study of cytomegalovirus exposure and HLA in healthy donors. Overall study findings and caveats: A classifier reportedly called cytomegalovirus status with high sensitivity and specificity.

In this sample, this clone turned up once. The antigen remains unidentified. CDR3 length equals 11 residues. The germline V gene encodes CDR1 MNHEY and CDR2 SVGAGI. The V and J ends lost 2 bases and 6 bases respectively, with 3 bases between them. PCR primers comprised 60 Vbeta and 13 Jbeta primers. Clones were sequenced by immunoSEQ multiplex PCR, and TCRdb holds only the in-frame ones, with some missing. The sample has approximately 200,000 clones, about three quarters seen once; the top ten hold around 16%. The TCR was taken from a man aged 40-49 years in good health and CMV-seronegative. Sequenced input: PBMCs. The chain carries TRBV6-5 and TRBJ2-3; the D is unclear. The CDR3 DNA reads as TGTGCCAGCAGTTACGGCGATACGCAGTATTTT. It yields the protein CASSYGDTQYF.